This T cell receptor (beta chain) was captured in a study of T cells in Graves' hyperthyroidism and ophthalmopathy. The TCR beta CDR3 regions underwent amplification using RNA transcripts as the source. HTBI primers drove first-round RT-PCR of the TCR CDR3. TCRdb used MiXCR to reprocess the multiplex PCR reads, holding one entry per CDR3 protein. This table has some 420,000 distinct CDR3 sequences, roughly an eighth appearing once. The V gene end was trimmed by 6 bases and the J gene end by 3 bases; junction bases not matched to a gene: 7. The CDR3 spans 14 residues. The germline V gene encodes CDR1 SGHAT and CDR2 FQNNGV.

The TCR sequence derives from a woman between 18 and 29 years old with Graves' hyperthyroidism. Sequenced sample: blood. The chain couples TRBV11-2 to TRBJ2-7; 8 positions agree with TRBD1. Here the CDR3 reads CASRFQQGVYEQYF. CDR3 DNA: TGTGCCAGCAGGTTCCAACAGGGGGTCTACGAGCAGTACTTC.